Listed below are T cell receptor beta chains from one sample, sequenced in a study of blood T cell repertoires in COVID-19. The table came from immunoSEQ multiplex PCR; TCRdb's copy has only in-frame clones and leaves some out. The sample records about 220,000 clones, around 84% being singletons. Sequenced: peripheral blood. The receptors here all came from a man younger than 40 with active or convalescent COVID-19. Both conserved end residues are part of each CDR3. The D gene is left open where the match is weak. Clone size, where shown, is once, few, many, or a class for clones that have expanded.

V gene	J gene	CDR3 length	clone size	D gene	CDR3 DNA	CDR3 protein
TRBV4-2	TRBJ1-1	16	few	.	TGTGCCAGCAGCCAAGGGCACGCGACAACCAACACTGAAGCTTTCTTT	CASSQGHATTNTEAFF
TRBV30	TRBJ2-1	15	.	TRBD2	TGTGCCTGGAGTGTTTTGGGACTAGCGGGTAATGAGCAGTTCTTC	CAWSVLGLAGNEQFF
TRBV27	TRBJ1-5	17	few	TRBD1	TGTGCCAGCAGTTTATCGTATGGACAGGGGCCCCTTTTTCCCCAGCATTTT	CASSLSYGQGPLFPQHF
TRBV29-1	TRBJ2-7	13	few	TRBD1	TGCAGCGTTAGGGAGGGACAGGGGTACGAGCAGTACTTC	CSVREGQGYEQYF
TRBV28	TRBJ2-1	12	.	.	TGTGCCAGCAGCCCCAGGGTGTCTGAGCAGTTCTTC	CASSPRVSEQFF
TRBV5-1	TRBJ2-1	13	once	.	TGCGCCAGCAGCATGGACCCGGAGGGTGAGCAGTTCTTC	CASSMDPEGEQFF
TRBV7-9	TRBJ2-7	12	.	.	TGTGCCAGCAGCTTAGCCCGCGACGAGCAGTACTTC	CASSLARDEQYF
TRBV10-3	TRBJ1-5	15	.	.	TGTGCCATCAGTGAGTCGGAAGGGGGGGGTCAGCCCCAGCATTTT	CAISESEGGGQPQHF
TRBV30	TRBJ1-4	13	.	.	TGTGCCTGGAGTCAGCATGGAGGAGAAAAACTGTTTTTT	CAWSQHGGEKLFF
TRBV2	TRBJ1-2	14	.	.	TGTGCCAGCAGTACCCGGGGAATTAACTATGGCTACACCTTC	CASSTRGINYGYTF
TRBV6-5	TRBJ1-1	14	.	.	TGTGCCAGCAGTTCTTTAGGGGACTACACTGAAGCTTTCTTT	CASSSLGDYTEAFF
TRBV7-9	TRBJ1-4	15	.	.	TGTGCCAGCAGCTTAGGAGATGCAACTAATGAAAAACTGTTTTTT	CASSLGDATNEKLFF
TRBV19	TRBJ1-6	16	.	TRBD1	TGTGCCAGTAGCCCCAGACAGGGCAGGATGAGTTCACCCCTCCACTTT	CASSPRQGRMSSPLHF
TRBV6-5	TRBJ2-7	14	.	.	TGTGCCAGCAGTCCCAGGGGTGTCAGGTACGAGCAGTACTTC	CASSPRGVRYEQYF
TRBV4-3	TRBJ1-2	14	.	TRBD1	TGCGCCAGCAGCCAAGGAAGCAGGGGGGTAGGCTACACCTTC	CASSQGSRGVGYTF
TRBV11-2	TRBJ1-6	15	.	.	TGTGCCAGCAGCCGAAGGCCACCGAACGGGTCACCCCTCCACTTT	CASSRRPPNGSPLHF
TRBV10-3	TRBJ2-7	11	few	.	TGTGCCATCAGTGACAACAGGGAGCAGTACTTC	CAISDNREQYF
TRBV9	TRBJ2-1	14	.	.	TGTGCCAGCAGCGTTCGGGCTAGCCAGAATGAGCAGTTCTTC	CASSVRASQNEQFF
TRBV7-9	TRBJ1-6	16	.	.	TGTGCCAGCAGCGGCGAAAAAGGGGTAGTAGTTTCACCCCTCCACTTT	CASSGEKGVVVSPLHF
TRBV28	TRBJ1-5	16	.	.	TGTGCCAGCAGCACAGGGACTAGGGGGGTACGGCAGCCCCAGCATTTT	CASSTGTRGVRQPQHF
TRBV15	TRBJ1-4	14	.	TRBD1	TGTGCCACCAGAAAGACAGGGAGTAATGAAAAACTGTTTTTT	CATRKTGSNEKLFF
TRBV11-2	TRBJ1-1	13	.	.	TGTGCCAGCAGCTTAGATTTCGGGGCTGAAGCTTTCTTT	CASSLDFGAEAFF
TRBV5-1	TRBJ1-2	14	.	TRBD1	TGCGCCAGCAGCTTAGGACAGGGCTGGTATGGCTACACCTTC	CASSLGQGWYGYTF
TRBV18	TRBJ1-1	14	.	.	TGTGCCAGCTCACCGACCCGAGGGAACACTGAAGCTTTCTTT	CASSPTRGNTEAFF
TRBV5-5	TRBJ1-1	14	.	TRBD1	TGTGCCAGCAGCTTCATGTGGGACAGCCAGCAAGCTTTCTTT	CASSFMWDSQQAFF
TRBV5-6	TRBJ2-7	14	.	.	TGTGCCAGCAGCTTAGCCACCAACTCCTACGAGCAGTACTTC	CASSLATNSYEQYF
TRBV4-3	TRBJ2-4	17	once	.	TGCGCCAGCAGCCAAGATTACGGGATAATGGCCAAAAACATTCAGTACTTC	CASSQDYGIMAKNIQYF
TRBV14	TRBJ1-5	16	few	TRBD1	TGTGCCAGCAGCCAAGGGGGGACAGGGGTTAATCAGCCCCAGCATTTT	CASSQGGTGVNQPQHF
TRBV2	TRBJ1-5	13	.	.	TGTGCCAGCAGTGAAGGGCCCAATCAGCCCCAGCATTTT	CASSEGPNQPQHF
TRBV4-1	TRBJ2-1	17	.	TRBD2	TGCGCCAGCAGCCAAGAGGGAGGGACTAGCGGATACAATGAGCAGTTCTTC	CASSQEGGTSGYNEQFF
TRBV6-6	TRBJ2-7	16	.	TRBD2	TGTGCCAGCAGTTACAGTGACGGGAGGACAAGAGGGCAGCAGTACTTC	CASSYSDGRTRGQQYF
TRBV12-3/TRBV12-4	TRBJ1-1	13	.	.	TGTGCCAGCAGTTTTCGGGGGAACACTGAAGCTTTCTTT	CASSFRGNTEAFF
TRBV2	TRBJ2-1	16	.	TRBD2	TGTGCCAGCAGTGAATGGGGACTAGCGGGAGGGGATGAGCAGTTCTTC	CASSEWGLAGGDEQFF
TRBV5-4	TRBJ2-1	15	.	TRBD2	TGTGCCAGCAGCCGCTCCGGGACTATACGCAATGAGCAGTTCTTC	CASSRSGTIRNEQFF
TRBV28	TRBJ2-7	13	few	.	TGTGCCGGGTCACGGACTCCCTTCTACGAGCAGTACTTC	CAGSRTPFYEQYF
TRBV15	TRBJ1-4	12	few	.	TGTGCCACCAGCAGAGCGTTTGAAAAACTGTTTTTT	CATSRAFEKLFF
TRBV7-9	TRBJ2-7	13	.	.	TGTGCCAGCAGCTTAGTTAGCCGGAGCGAGCAGTACTTC	CASSLVSRSEQYF
TRBV5-1	TRBJ2-7	14	few	.	TGCGCCAGCAGCTTTTCTGGAGGGGCACGGGAGCAGTACTTC	CASSFSGGAREQYF
TRBV7-2	TRBJ2-1	18	.	TRBD2	TGTGCCAGCAGCTTAAGGGCTAGCGGGGGCCGTTGGGGCAATGAGCAGTTCTTC	CASSLRASGGRWGNEQFF
TRBV28	TRBJ1-3	14	many	TRBD1	TGTGCCAGCATGTCCGGACAGGGGAGAAACACCATATATTTT	CASMSGQGRNTIYF
TRBV28	TRBJ1-2	8	few	.	TGTGGTCCCCCGGGCTACACCTTC	CGPPGYTF
TRBV5-1	TRBJ1-3	15	few	.	TGCGCCAGCAGCTCAGACGGGGGTAGTGGAAACACCATATATTTT	CASSSDGGSGNTIYF
TRBV29-1	TRBJ2-5	14	.	TRBD2	TGCAGCGCAAGGAGGGCAGGGAGGGGAGAGACCCAGTACTTC	CSARRAGRGETQYF
TRBV9	TRBJ1-2	13	.	.	TGTGCCAGCAGCCTTGACACCTCCTATGGCTACACCTTC	CASSLDTSYGYTF
TRBV5-1	TRBJ2-1	15	.	TRBD1	TGCGCCAGCAGCGCCGGGACAGGGGTCTACAATGAGCAGTTCTTC	CASSAGTGVYNEQFF
TRBV9	TRBJ2-2	15	.	.	TGTGCCAGCAGCGCCCAGGGGAATAGCGCCGGGGAGCTGTTTTTT	CASSAQGNSAGELFF
TRBV7-2	TRBJ1-4	14	.	.	TGTGCCAGCAGCTTTGGATGGGGGGATGAAAAACTGTTTTTT	CASSFGWGDEKLFF
TRBV15	TRBJ2-1	18	.	.	TGTGCCACCAGCATTCTTCCGGGAGTGGAGACAGCGCACAATGAGCAGTTCTTC	CATSILPGVETAHNEQFF
TRBV21-1	TRBJ1-1	14	.	.	TGTGCCAGCAGCAAGTTCAGGGGCCACACTGAAGCTTTCTTT	CASSKFRGHTEAFF
TRBV12-3/TRBV12-4	TRBJ2-3	13	.	.	TGTGCCAGCAGTTTTGAGTTCACAGATACGCAGTATTTT	CASSFEFTDTQYF
TRBV7-2	TRBJ2-3	13	.	.	TGTGCCAGCAGCTCAACGGGGAAAGATACGCAGTATTTT	CASSSTGKDTQYF
TRBV6-6	TRBJ1-2	13	.	TRBD1	TGTGCCGGATCGATAGGGACAGCCTATGGCTACACCTTC	CAGSIGTAYGYTF
TRBV7-8	TRBJ1-4	14	.	.	TGTGCCAGCAGCCTTGACGTGGCGGGAGAAAAACTGTTTTTT	CASSLDVAGEKLFF
TRBV9	TRBJ2-3	20	.	TRBD2	TGTGCCAGCAGCGTAGGTCCAGGGCGGGAGATCTTTATTAGCACAGATACGCAGTATTTT	CASSVGPGREIFISTDTQYF
TRBV3-1/TRBV3-2	TRBJ1-2	13	few	.	TGTGCCAGCAGCCCCCAGGGTAACTATGGCTACACCTTC	CASSPQGNYGYTF